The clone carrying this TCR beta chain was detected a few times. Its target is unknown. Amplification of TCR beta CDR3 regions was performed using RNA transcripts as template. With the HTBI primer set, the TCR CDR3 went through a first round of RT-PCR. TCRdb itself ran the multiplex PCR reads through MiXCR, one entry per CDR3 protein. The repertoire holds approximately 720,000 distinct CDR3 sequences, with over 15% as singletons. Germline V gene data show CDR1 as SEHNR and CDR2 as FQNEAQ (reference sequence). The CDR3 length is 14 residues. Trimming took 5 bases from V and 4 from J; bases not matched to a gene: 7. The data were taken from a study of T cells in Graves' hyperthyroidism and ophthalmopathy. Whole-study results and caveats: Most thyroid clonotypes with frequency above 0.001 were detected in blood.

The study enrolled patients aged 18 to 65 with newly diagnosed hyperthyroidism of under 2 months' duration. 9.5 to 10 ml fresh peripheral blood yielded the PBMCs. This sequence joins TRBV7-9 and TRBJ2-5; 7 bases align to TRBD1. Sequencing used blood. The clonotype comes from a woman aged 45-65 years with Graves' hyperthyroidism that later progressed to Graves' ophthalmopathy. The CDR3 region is CASSPDRLGETQYF. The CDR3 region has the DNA TGTGCCAGCAGCCCGGACAGGTTAGGAGAGACCCAGTACTTC.